This entry concerns a single TCR beta chain. The V gene end was trimmed by 3 bases and the J gene end by 4 bases; junction bases not matched to a gene: 6. Germline values: CDR1 SEHNR, CDR2 FQNEAQ (reference sequence). CDR3 length equals 15 residues. These data are taken from a study of blood T cell repertoires in COVID-19. TCRdb keeps only in-frame clones here, not all; method: immunoSEQ multiplex PCR. The sample records over 50,000 clones, 81% being singletons. The chain links TRBV7-9 to TRBJ1-2; TRBD1 matches 9 bases. Sample: peripheral blood. This receptor was identified in an elderly man with acute or convalescent COVID-19. In nucleotides, the CDR3 is TGTGCCAGCAGCTTCGGACAGGGGCAGGGCTATGGCTACACCTTC. Its translation is CASSFGQGQGYGYTF.